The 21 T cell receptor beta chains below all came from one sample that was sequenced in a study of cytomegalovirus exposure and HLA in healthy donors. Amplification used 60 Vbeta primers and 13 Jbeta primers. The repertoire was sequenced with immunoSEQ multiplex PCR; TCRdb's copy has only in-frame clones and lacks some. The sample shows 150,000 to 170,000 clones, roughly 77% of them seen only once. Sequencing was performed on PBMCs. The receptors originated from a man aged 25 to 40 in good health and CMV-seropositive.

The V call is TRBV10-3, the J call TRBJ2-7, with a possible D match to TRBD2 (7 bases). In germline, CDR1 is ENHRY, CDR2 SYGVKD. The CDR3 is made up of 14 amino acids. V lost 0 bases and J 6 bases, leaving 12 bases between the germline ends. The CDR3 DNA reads TGTGCCATCAGTGAGTCCCGCGGGGGCGGCGAGCAGTACTTC. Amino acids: CAISESRGGGEQYF.

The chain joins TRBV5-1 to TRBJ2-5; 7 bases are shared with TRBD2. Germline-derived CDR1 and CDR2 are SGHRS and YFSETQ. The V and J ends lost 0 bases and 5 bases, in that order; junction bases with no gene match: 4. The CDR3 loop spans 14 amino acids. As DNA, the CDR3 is TGCGCCAGCAGCTTGGCATCCGGGGGGGAGACCCAGTACTTC. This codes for CASSLASGGETQYF.

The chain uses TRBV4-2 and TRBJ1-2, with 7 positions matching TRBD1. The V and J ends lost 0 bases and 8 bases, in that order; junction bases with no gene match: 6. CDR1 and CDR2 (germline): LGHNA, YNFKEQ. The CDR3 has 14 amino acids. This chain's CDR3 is CASSQDRQGEGYTF. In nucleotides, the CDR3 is TGTGCCAGCAGCCAAGATCGGCAGGGGGAAGGCTACACCTTC.

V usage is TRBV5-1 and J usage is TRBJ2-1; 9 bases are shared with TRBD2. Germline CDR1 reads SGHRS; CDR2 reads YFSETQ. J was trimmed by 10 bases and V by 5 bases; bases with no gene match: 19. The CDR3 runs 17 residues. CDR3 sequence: CASSRDSGSSYGGEQFF. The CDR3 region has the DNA TGCGCCAGCAGTCGCGATAGCGGGAGCTCATACGGGGGAGAGCAGTTCTTC.

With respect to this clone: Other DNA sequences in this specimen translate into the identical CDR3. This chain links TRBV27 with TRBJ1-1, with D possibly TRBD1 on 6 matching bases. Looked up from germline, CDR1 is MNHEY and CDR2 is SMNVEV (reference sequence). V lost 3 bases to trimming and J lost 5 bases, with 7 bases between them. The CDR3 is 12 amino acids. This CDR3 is CASSFRGTEAFF. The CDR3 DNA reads TGTGCCAGCAGTTTCAGGGGAACTGAAGCTTTCTTT.

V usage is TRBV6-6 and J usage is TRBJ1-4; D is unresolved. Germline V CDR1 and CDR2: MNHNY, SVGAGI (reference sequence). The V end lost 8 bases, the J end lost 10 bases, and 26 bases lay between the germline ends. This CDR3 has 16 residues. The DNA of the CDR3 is TGTGCCAGCCAAACACGGCCGGAGGCACCTGAGCGAAAACTGTTTTTT. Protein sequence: CASQTRPEAPERKLFF.

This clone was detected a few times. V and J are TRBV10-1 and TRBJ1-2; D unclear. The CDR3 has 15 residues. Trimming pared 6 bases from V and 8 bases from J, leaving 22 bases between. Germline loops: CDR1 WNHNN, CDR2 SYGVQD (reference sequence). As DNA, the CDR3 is TGCGCCAGCAGGGCCCAAAAGCGGTCTCCCCAAGGCTACACCTTC. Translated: CASRAQKRSPQGYTF.

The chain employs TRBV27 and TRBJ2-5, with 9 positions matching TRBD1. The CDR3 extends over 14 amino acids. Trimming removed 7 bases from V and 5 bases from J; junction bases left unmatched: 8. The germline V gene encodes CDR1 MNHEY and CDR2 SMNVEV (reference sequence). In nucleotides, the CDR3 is TGTGCCAGCACTTACCACAGGGGGCTTGAGACCCAGTACTTC. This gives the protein CASTYHRGLETQYF.

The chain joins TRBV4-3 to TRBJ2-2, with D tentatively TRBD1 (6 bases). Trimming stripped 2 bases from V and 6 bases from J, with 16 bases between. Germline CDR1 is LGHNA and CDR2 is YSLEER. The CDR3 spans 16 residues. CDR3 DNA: TGCGCCAGCAGCCAACCCCAGGGGAGTGGGGCCGGGGAGCTGTTTTTT. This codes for CASSQPQGSGAGELFF.

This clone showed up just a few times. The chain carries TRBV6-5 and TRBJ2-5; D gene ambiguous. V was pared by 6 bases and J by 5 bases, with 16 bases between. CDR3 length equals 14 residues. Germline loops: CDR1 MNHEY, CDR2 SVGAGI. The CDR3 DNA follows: TGTGCCAGCAGCACCATGACTGGCCGGGAGACCCAGTACTTC. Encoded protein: CASSTMTGRETQYF.

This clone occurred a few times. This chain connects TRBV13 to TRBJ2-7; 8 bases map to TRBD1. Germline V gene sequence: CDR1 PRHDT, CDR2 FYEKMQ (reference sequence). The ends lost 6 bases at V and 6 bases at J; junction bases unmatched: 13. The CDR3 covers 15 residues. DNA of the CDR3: TGTGCCAGCAGTGAGACAGGGGACCTCCTCCGCGAGCAGTACTTC. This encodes CASSETGDLLREQYF.

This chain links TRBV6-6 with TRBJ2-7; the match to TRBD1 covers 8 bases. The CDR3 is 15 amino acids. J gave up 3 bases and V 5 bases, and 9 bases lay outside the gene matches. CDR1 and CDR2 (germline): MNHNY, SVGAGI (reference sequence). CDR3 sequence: CASSNPGQDRYEQYF. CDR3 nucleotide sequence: TGTGCCAGCAGTAACCCGGGACAGGATCGCTACGAGCAGTACTTC.

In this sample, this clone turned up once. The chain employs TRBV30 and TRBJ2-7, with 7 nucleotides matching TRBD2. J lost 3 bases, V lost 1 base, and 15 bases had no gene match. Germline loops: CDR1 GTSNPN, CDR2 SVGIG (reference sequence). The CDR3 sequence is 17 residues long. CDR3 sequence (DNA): TGTGCCTGGAGTGGGGATCGGGGTAATAGCGGGCTCTACGAGCAGTACTTC. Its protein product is CAWSGDRGNSGLYEQYF.

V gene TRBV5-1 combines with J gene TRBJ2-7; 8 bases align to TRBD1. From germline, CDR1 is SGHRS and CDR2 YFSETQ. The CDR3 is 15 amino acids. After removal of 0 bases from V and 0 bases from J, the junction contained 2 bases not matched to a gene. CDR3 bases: TGCGCCAGCAGCTTGGACAGGGGGAGCTCCTACGAGCAGTACTTC. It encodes CASSLDRGSSYEQYF.

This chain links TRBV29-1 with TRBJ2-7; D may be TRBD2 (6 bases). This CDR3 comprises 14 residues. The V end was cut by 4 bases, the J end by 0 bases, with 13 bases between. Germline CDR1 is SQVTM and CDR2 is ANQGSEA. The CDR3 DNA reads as TGCAGCGTTGTAGGAGGGGCTAGCTCCTACGAGCAGTACTTC. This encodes CSVVGGASSYEQYF.

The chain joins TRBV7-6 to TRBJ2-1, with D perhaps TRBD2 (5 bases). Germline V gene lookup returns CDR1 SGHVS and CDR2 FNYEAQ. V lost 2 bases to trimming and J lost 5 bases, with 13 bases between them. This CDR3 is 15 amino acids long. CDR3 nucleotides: TGTGCCAGCAGCTTATTCGAGGGCCCCCACAATGAGCAGTTCTTC. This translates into CASSLFEGPHNEQFF.

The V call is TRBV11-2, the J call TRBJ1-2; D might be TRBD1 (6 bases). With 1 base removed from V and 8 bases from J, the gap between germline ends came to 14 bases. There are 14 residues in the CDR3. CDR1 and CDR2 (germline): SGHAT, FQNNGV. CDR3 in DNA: TGTGCCAGCAGCTTAGCTGGGGGCGAGTACGGCTACACCTTC. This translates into CASSLAGGEYGYTF.

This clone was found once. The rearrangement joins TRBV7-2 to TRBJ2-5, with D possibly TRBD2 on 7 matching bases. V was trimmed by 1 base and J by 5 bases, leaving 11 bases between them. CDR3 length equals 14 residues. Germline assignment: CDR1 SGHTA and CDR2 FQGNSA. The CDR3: CASSLGGGLETQYF. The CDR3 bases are TGTGCCAGCAGCTTAGGGGGGGGGCTTGAGACCCAGTACTTC.

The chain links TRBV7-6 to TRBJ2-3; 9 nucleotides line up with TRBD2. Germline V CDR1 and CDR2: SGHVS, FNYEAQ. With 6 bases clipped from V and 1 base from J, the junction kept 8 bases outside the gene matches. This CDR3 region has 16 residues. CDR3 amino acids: CASSQGPSGGTDTQYF. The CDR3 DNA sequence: TGTGCCAGCAGTCAAGGCCCTAGCGGGGGCACAGATACGCAGTATTTT.

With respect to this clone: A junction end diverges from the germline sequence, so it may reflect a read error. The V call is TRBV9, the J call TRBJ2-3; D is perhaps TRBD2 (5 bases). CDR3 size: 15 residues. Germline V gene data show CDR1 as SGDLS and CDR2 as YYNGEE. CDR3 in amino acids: CAGSVAPTTTDTQYF. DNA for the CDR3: TGTGCCGGCAGCGTCGCCCCGACTACCACAGATACGCAGTATTTT.

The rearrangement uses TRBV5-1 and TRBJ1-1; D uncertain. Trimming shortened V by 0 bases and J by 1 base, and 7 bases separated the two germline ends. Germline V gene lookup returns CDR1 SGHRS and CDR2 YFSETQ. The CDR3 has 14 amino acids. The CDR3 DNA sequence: TGCGCCAGCAGCTTGGGACAACCGAACACTGAAGCTTTCTTT. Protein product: CASSLGQPNTEAFF.